This TCR beta chain emerged from a study of T cell repertoires in cytomegalovirus infection. Study summary: The study used recently identified HLA-C-restricted and well-studied HLA-B-restricted CMV epitopes. A matching HLA type, together with CMV infection, was signaled by public TCR beta signatures.

Regarding this clonotype: Its target is unknown.

Study results and caveats: In two of eight donors, the top clonotype was HLA-C-restricted CMV-specific. Carriage of CMV together with the relevant HLA was identifiable through cumulative public TCR beta family frequency.

Deletions cut 3 bases from V and 3 bases from J, with 11 bases between. Per germline, CDR1 LNHDA and CDR2 SQIVND (reference sequence). The CDR3 runs 14 residues. One entry per CDR3 protein results from TCRdb running MiXCR on the reads. The repertoire consists of roughly 160,000 distinct CDR3 sequences, with approximately 21% occurring once and the leading ten covering 25%. The chain uses TRBV19 and TRBJ1-2; D is possibly TRBD1 (5 bases). The sequencing here drew on CD8+ T cells from cultured PBMCs, taken from culture after CMV antigen stimulation. The clonotype originates from a human donor in good health (CMV status not recorded). Some clones in this sample may be carry-over from other donors' samples. The CDR3 region is CASSMAGTDYGYTF. The CDR3 DNA follows: TGTGCCAGTAGTATGGCAGGGACGGACTATGGCTACACCTTC.